This T cell receptor (beta chain) was found in a study of shared clonotypes between healthy human individuals. In the source study's methods: ImmunoSEQ yielded junction-only sequences lacking quality scores, so filtering differed. Here immunoSEQ multiplex PCR was the method, and the copy in TCRdb shows in-frame clones only, minus some. That table is the source of V, J and clone size, and D and trimming were worked out from the DNA. The sample carries 100,000 or so clones, around 64% recorded once. The study, taken as a whole, reports: Relative to memory subsets, naive subsets generally showed larger estimated richness. A limitation of the genetic and exposure-history diversity represented arose from few donors. Clonotypes not shared had lower generation probabilities than those common to all four donors.

On this clone itself: As yet, its antigen is unknown.

Between the trimmed V and J ends, which lost 5 bases and 9 bases, there was a span of 22 bases. Germline values: CDR1 MDHEN, CDR2 SYDVKM. The CDR3 runs 15 residues. The material sequenced was memory CD8+ T cells sorted from blood. Regarding subset: CD45RO+ cells pooled with CCR7-negative TemRA cells. The source is a young woman in good health. The J gene is TRBJ1-2, the V gene TRBV28; D call uncertain. This CDR3 reads CASSPPEDGSVRYTF. In nucleotides, the CDR3 is TGTGCCAGCAGTCCTCCCGAGGACGGCAGTGTGCGCTACACCTTC.